In its sample, the clone carrying this TCR beta chain was seen a few times. These data are taken from a study of patients and donors after allogeneic stem cell transplantation. TCRdb processed the RT-PCR reads anew with MiXCR; each CDR3 protein has one entry. This sample has about 410,000 distinct CDR3 sequences; roughly 16% occur once, and the top ten carry less than 8.5%. The CDR3 has 15 residues. CDR1 LGHDT and CDR2 YNNKEL come from the germline V gene (reference sequence). V trimming: 4 bases; J trimming: 7 bases; junction bases outside the gene matches: 10. The TCR was taken from a human donor who was either an allogeneic HSCT recipient or a stem cell or donor lymphocyte infusion donor (not recorded which). It is not recorded whose cells these are; they may come from a transplant donor. The rearrangement links TRBV3-1 to TRBJ2-1, with TRBD2 matching over 7 bases. The sequencing sample was made of blood, either unsorted or a sorted T cell fraction (not recorded which). The chain's CDR3 is CASSLRLAVGNEQFF. The CDR3 DNA reads TGTGCCAGCAGCCTACGACTAGCCGTGGGGAATGAGCAGTTCTTC.